Listed here are 30 T cell receptor beta chains from one sample, sequenced in a study of shared clonotypes between healthy human individuals. Only in-frame clones appear in the TCRdb table, and some are missing; sequencing was by immunoSEQ multiplex PCR. The sample comprises some 2,400,000 clones, more than 90% of which are singletons, and roughly 0.13% rests with the top ten. Sequencing was performed on naive CD4+ T cells sorted from blood. Subset indicated: CD45RA+ positively selected. The receptors here all came from a young man in good health.

The rearrangement links TRBV28 to TRBJ1-1; D remains unclear. The germline V gene has CDR1 MDHEN and CDR2 SYDVKM. V was clipped by 1 base and J by 11 bases, with 14 bases between them. There are 13 residues in the CDR3. The DNA for the CDR3 is TGTGCCAGCAGTTTATACGCAGGTCTGTATGCTTTCTTT. Its translation is CASSLYAGLYAFF.

This clone was counted only a few times. This chain uses TRBV9 with TRBJ1-2; D is possibly TRBD1 (5 bases). The length of the CDR3 is 14 residues. Germline-derived CDR1 and CDR2 are SGDLS and YYNGEE. V lost 5 bases and J 4 bases, leaving 15 bases between the germline ends. CDR3: CASSEEAGFYGYTF. DNA for the CDR3: TGTGCCAGCAGTGAAGAGGCAGGGTTCTATGGCTACACCTTC.

This chain uses TRBV28 with TRBJ1-5; D remains unclear. Trimming pared 3 bases from V and 13 bases from J, leaving 13 bases between. Looked up from germline, CDR1 is MDHEN and CDR2 is SYDVKM. The CDR3 length is 12 residues. The CDR3 nucleotides are TGTGCCAGCAGTTTGGCCAGACGGGATCAGCATTTT. It yields the protein CASSLARRDQHF.

The chain's CDR3 is CASSYTAGTIYEQYF. In nucleotides, the CDR3 is TGTGCCAGCAGTTACACTGCCGGGACAATATACGAGCAGTACTTC. The rearrangement joins TRBV6-5 to TRBJ2-7; tentatively, D is TRBD1 (6 bases). This CDR3 spans 15 amino acids. V shed 2 bases and J shed 4 bases, with 15 bases lying between them. Per germline, CDR1 MNHEY and CDR2 SVGAGI.

The CDR3 loop reads CASSPGTGRYNEQFF. CDR3 in DNA: TGTGCCAGCAGCCCCGGGACAGGGCGATACAATGAGCAGTTCTTC. The V gene is TRBV6-5, the J gene TRBJ2-1; 9 positions match TRBD1. Germline trimming cut 6 bases from V and 4 bases from J; bases unmatched to any gene: 7. This CDR3 is 15 amino acids long. CDR1 is MNHEY, CDR2 SVGAGI, per germline.

V and J are TRBV7-2 and TRBJ1-2, with D hard to call. The CDR3 covers 14 residues. Deletions cut 0 bases from V and 8 bases from J, with 13 bases between. Looked up from germline, CDR1 is SGHTA and CDR2 is FQGNSA. CDR3 DNA sequence: TGTGCCAGCAGCTTAGCGGGGAGAGAAGGCGGCTACACCTTC. As protein: CASSLAGREGGYTF.

The V call is TRBV25-1, the J call TRBJ1-1; D possibly corresponds to TRBD1 (5 bases). The CDR3 covers 13 residues. Germline V gives CDR1 MGHDK, CDR2 SYGVNS. V gave up 2 bases and J gave up 9 bases, with 13 bases separating them. For the CDR3, the DNA is TGTGCCAGCAGTGAAGGGGCAGGGCTTCAAGCTTTCTTT. It is translated as CASSEGAGLQAFF.

Note on this clone: Other DNA variants within this sample encode the same CDR3. The rearrangement joins TRBV19 to TRBJ1-1; D unresolved. The V and J ends lost 3 bases and 1 base respectively, with 3 bases between them. CDR1 is LNHDA and CDR2 is SQIVND in the germline V gene (reference sequence). CDR3 length: 12 residues. DNA for the CDR3: TGTGCCAGTAGTATTCAGAACACTGAAGCTTTCTTT. Its translation is CASSIQNTEAFF.

This chain uses TRBV6-6 with TRBJ1-4; unclear D gene. Germline assignment: CDR1 MNHNY and CDR2 SVGAGI (reference sequence). The CDR3 runs 12 residues. V lost 5 bases to trimming and J lost 5 bases, with 6 bases between them. The CDR3 sequence is CASSPENEKLFF. DNA of the CDR3: TGTGCCAGCAGTCCAGAAAATGAAAAACTGTTTTTT.

The V and J genes are TRBV6-6 and TRBJ2-7; D call uncertain. V was pared by 5 bases and J by 3 bases, with 8 bases between. Germline CDR1 reads MNHNY; CDR2 reads SVGAGI (reference sequence). CDR3 length: 12 amino acids. This chain's CDR3 is CASSDPVYEQYF. CDR3 DNA: TGTGCCAGCAGTGACCCAGTCTACGAGCAGTACTTC.

This clone was detected once. The rearrangement joins TRBV5-1 to TRBJ2-7, with 12 bases fitting TRBD2. Germline CDR1 reads SGHRS; CDR2 reads YFSETQ. The CDR3 has 15 amino acids. V shed 2 bases, J shed 7 bases, and the junction held 7 bases outside the gene matches. The CDR3 loop is CASSFVLGLAGEQYF. The DNA for the CDR3 is TGCGCCAGCAGCTTCGTTCTTGGACTAGCGGGAGAGCAGTACTTC.

The gene calls are TRBV4-1 and TRBJ1-1; TRBD1 matches at 11 bases. Germline trimming cut 2 bases from V and 9 bases from J; bases unmatched to any gene: 11. The V gene's germline CDR1 is MGHRA and CDR2 YSYEKL. The CDR3 is made up of 16 amino acids. CDR3 loop: CASSQNLDRGPSQAFF. The CDR3 DNA is TGCGCCAGCAGCCAAAACTTGGACAGGGGGCCCTCGCAAGCTTTCTTT.

This clone was observed a single time. This sequence joins TRBV7-2 and TRBJ2-6, with 8 positions matching TRBD1. In germline, CDR1 is SGHTA, CDR2 FQGNSA. The CDR3 contains 19 residues. V lost 4 bases and J lost 2; bases outside the gene matches: 13. CDR3 region: CASSSRSGQGAPGANVLTF. The CDR3 DNA reads as TGTGCCAGCAGCTCACGGTCGGGGCAGGGGGCCCCTGGGGCCAACGTCCTGACTTTC.

The chain joins TRBV11-2 to TRBJ2-1; D gene uncertain. Trimming shortened V by 0 bases and J by 7 bases, and 13 bases separated the two germline ends. This CDR3 is built from 15 residues. CDR1 and CDR2 from the germline V gene are SGHAT and FQNNGV. CDR3 sequence (DNA): TGTGCCAGCAGCTTAGATCGTTTTGAGTCAAATGAGCAGTTCTTC. This translates into CASSLDRFESNEQFF.

This chain links TRBV19 with TRBJ1-1, with 9 bases matching TRBD1. The V and J ends lost 6 bases and 5 bases, in that order; junction bases with no gene match: 10. The CDR3 spans 15 residues. The V gene's germline CDR1 is LNHDA and CDR2 SQIVND (reference sequence). For the CDR3, the DNA is TGTGCCAGTAGCCCCGGGACAGGGCTGAGGACTGAAGCTTTCTTT. Amino acid sequence: CASSPGTGLRTEAFF.

V is TRBV5-1 and J is TRBJ1-6; possible D gene TRBD1, 5 bases. The CDR3 has 14 amino acids. V lost 4 bases, J lost 3 bases, and 8 bases lay in between. Germline V gene sequence: CDR1 SGHRS, CDR2 YFSETQ. The CDR3 coding sequence is TGCGCCAGCAGCCGCGACAGCTATAATTCACCCCTCCACTTT. Amino acids: CASSRDSYNSPLHF.

This clone appeared a few times. CDR3 DNA: TGTGCCAGCTCATCCGGACAAGGATATTCACCCCTCCACTTT. Translated, it gives CASSSGQGYSPLHF. This rearrangement joins TRBV18 to TRBJ1-6, with a weak D call TRBD1 (5 bases). The ends were cut back, 5 bases at V and 8 bases at J, with 13 bases in the middle. CDR1 and CDR2 from the germline V gene are KGHSH and LQKENI. This CDR3 comprises 14 residues. The variable domain in full, with the rest retrieved from reference TRBV18 and TRBJ1-6, is NAGVMQNPRHLVRRRGQEARLRCSPMKGHSHVYWYRQLPEEGLKFMVYLQKENIIDESGMPKERFSAEFPKEGPSILRIQQVVRGDSAAYFCASSSGQGYSPLHFGNGTRLTVT.

The chain carries TRBV10-3 and TRBJ1-2; D might be TRBD1 (6 bases). CDR1 and CDR2 (germline): ENHRY, SYGVKD. Trimming left V 5 bases short and J 0 bases short, with 13 bases between. There are 15 residues in the CDR3. The CDR3 DNA reads as TGTGCCATCAGTCCTAGACAGGAAGCTAACTATGGCTACACCTTC. It yields the protein CAISPRQEANYGYTF.

The chain employs TRBV7-6 and TRBJ1-3; the D is unclear. This CDR3 has 13 residues. Germline loops: CDR1 SGHVS, CDR2 FNYEAQ. Trimming removed 2 bases from V and 9 bases from J, with 11 bases in between. DNA of the CDR3: TGTGCCAGCAGCTTAACCGGGTATGGCACCATATATTTT. Translated, it gives CASSLTGYGTIYF.

The V call is TRBV7-9, the J call TRBJ1-4; a weak D match, TRBD1 (5 bases). Trimming pared 7 bases from V and 2 bases from J, leaving 11 bases between. Germline V CDR1 and CDR2: SEHNR, FQNEAQ (reference sequence). The CDR3 consists of 14 residues. The CDR3 DNA sequence: TGTGCCAGCATGGAGGGGCTTACTAATGAAAAACTGTTTTTT. Translated: CASMEGLTNEKLFF.

The chain carries TRBV6-5 and TRBJ1-1, with D possibly matching TRBD1 (5 bases). CDR1 and CDR2 (germline): MNHEY, SVGAGI. Trimming shortened V by 0 bases and J by 5 bases, and 10 bases separated the two germline ends. CDR3 length equals 14 residues. The CDR3 here is CASSYSAGQTEAFF. CDR3 bases: TGTGCCAGCAGTTACTCGGCGGGGCAGACTGAAGCTTTCTTT.

The table lists this clone with a count of one. V is TRBV7-2 and J is TRBJ1-6; maybe TRBD1 (6 bases). The CDR3 spans 18 residues. V lost 0 bases and J lost 6, with 18 bases in between. Germline-derived CDR1 and CDR2 are SGHTA and FQGNSA. Here the CDR3 DNA reads TGTGCCAGCAGCTTAGCGCATCACAGGGAGAGTAGTAATTCACCCCTCCACTTT. Protein: CASSLAHHRESSNSPLHF.

The rearrangement uses TRBV7-2 and TRBJ2-1; D may be TRBD1 (6 bases). Trimming took 1 base from V and 4 from J, leaving 11 bases between them. Germline V gene data show CDR1 as SGHTA and CDR2 as FQGNSA. The length of the CDR3 is 15 residues. The CDR3: CASSLEDDRYNEQFF. For the CDR3, the DNA is TGTGCCAGCAGCTTAGAGGATGACAGGTACAATGAGCAGTTCTTC. Together with reference TRBV7-2 and TRBJ2-1, the CDR3 gives the full variable domain: GAGVSQSPSNKVTEKGKDVELRCDPISGHTALYWYRQSLGQGLEFLIYFQGNSAPDKSGLPSDRFSAERTGGSVSTLTIQRTQQEDSAVYLCASSLEDDRYNEQFFGPGTRLTVL.

This sequence joins TRBV9 and TRBJ2-6, with D perhaps matching TRBD1 (6 bases). The CDR3 length is 16 residues. Germline loops: CDR1 SGDLS, CDR2 YYNGEE. The V and J ends lost 1 base and 0 bases respectively, with 8 bases between them. This chain's CDR3 is CASSVTGYSGANVLTF. The CDR3 DNA follows: TGTGCCAGCAGCGTAACAGGGTACTCTGGGGCCAACGTCCTGACTTTC.

This chain connects TRBV30 to TRBJ1-6; 7 nucleotides match TRBD1. The CDR3 covers 16 residues. Germline CDR1 and CDR2: GTSNPN and SVGIG (reference sequence). V lost 2 bases to trimming and J lost 2 bases; unmatched junction nucleotides: 6. Here the CDR3 reads CAWSYRGHTYNSPLHF. The CDR3 DNA follows: TGTGCCTGGAGTTACAGGGGACATACCTATAATTCACCCCTCCACTTT.

This chain joins TRBV28 and TRBJ2-6, with 7 bases matching TRBD2. J was trimmed by 2 bases and V by 4 bases; bases with no gene match: 2. CDR3 size: 15 residues. Germline V gene sequence: CDR1 MDHEN, CDR2 SYDVKM. CDR3 amino acids: CASSSGGAGANVLTF. Written as DNA, the CDR3 is TGTGCCAGCAGTTCGGGGGGTGCTGGGGCCAACGTCCTGACTTTC. Together with reference TRBV28 and TRBJ2-6, the CDR3 gives the full variable domain: DVKVTQSSRYLVKRTGEKVFLECVQDMDHENMFWYRQDPGLGLRLIYFSYDVKMKEKGDIPEGYSVSREKKERFSLILESASTNQTSMYLCASSSGGAGANVLTFGAGSRLTVL.

This chain links TRBV27 with TRBJ1-1, with no clear D. Germline CDR1 is MNHEY and CDR2 is SMNVEV (reference sequence). The CDR3 has 14 amino acids. The V end lost 4 bases, the J end lost 0 bases, and 9 bases lay between the germline ends. The CDR3 DNA sequence: TGTGCCAGCAGTTCGTTCCCATTGAACACTGAAGCTTTCTTT. Residues: CASSSFPLNTEAFF.

J is TRBJ2-2 and V is TRBV18, with TRBD1 matching over 7 bases. CDR1 and CDR2 from the germline V gene are KGHSH and LQKENI. The CDR3 loop spans 13 amino acids. V gave up 4 bases and J gave up 7 bases; unmatched junction bases: 3. CDR3: CASSLQGIGELFF. CDR3 DNA: TGTGCCAGCTCACTACAGGGGATCGGGGAGCTGTTTTTT.

The chain recombines TRBV9 with TRBJ2-3; TRBD2 might be the D (5 bases). With 0 bases removed from V and 1 base from J, the gap between germline ends came to 12 bases. The CDR3 has 16 residues. Germline V gene sequence: CDR1 SGDLS, CDR2 YYNGEE. The CDR3 loop is CASSVATRGGTDTQYF. The CDR3 nucleotides are TGTGCCAGCAGCGTAGCTACTAGAGGTGGCACAGATACGCAGTATTTT.

As concerns this clone: The sample carries other DNA sequences with the same CDR3. The chain has TRBV6-6 and TRBJ1-4; D remains unclear. V was pared by 6 bases and J by 7 bases, with 6 bases between. The CDR3 runs 11 residues. In germline, CDR1 is MNHNY, CDR2 SVGAGI (reference sequence). CDR3 sequence reads: CASRRGEKLFF. Here the CDR3 DNA reads TGTGCCAGCAGGCGGGGTGAAAAACTGTTTTTT.